These 32 T cell receptor beta chains came from one sample sequenced in a study of blood T cells in healthy people across ages. A second PCR of about 7 to 12 cycles used a sample-barcoded 5' primer and a J-beta primer mix. TCRdb re-analysed the 5' RACE reads in MiXCR, keeping a single row per CDR3 protein. Altogether approximately 320,000 distinct CDR3 sequences are present, about 25% being singletons, with the ten largest covering about 30%. Source material: blood. The receptors originated from a woman aged 70-85 years in good health.

Many counts were recorded for this clonotype. The chain joins TRBV29-1 to TRBJ2-1, with 11 bases fitting TRBD1. Judging by the DNA end, TRBJ2-5 fits better; the J call may be wrong. The CDR3 is made up of 16 amino acids. Germline V lookup: CDR1 SQVTM, CDR2 ANQGSEA. Written as DNA, the CDR3 is TGCAGCGTCGTCGGACAGGGGGCAAGCCGGATCGCGACCCAGTACTTC. Protein sequence: CSVVGQGASRIATQYF.

This clonotype has only a few counts. V gene TRBV11-2 combines with J gene TRBJ2-1; no definite D call. Trimming took off 5 bases at V and 9 bases at J, with 14 bases between the two ends. This CDR3 comprises 13 residues. CDR1 and CDR2 (germline): SGHAT, FQNNGV. CDR3 bases: TGTGCCAGCAGCCCCGCCACCTCCGGTGAGCAGTTCTTC. It encodes CASSPATSGEQFF.

The rearrangement uses TRBV20-1 and TRBJ2-1; maybe TRBD2 (6 bases). The J call is doubtful: the DNA matches TRBJ2-7 better. The CDR3 consists of 14 residues. CDR1 is DFQATT, CDR2 SNEGSKA, per germline (reference sequence). CDR3 DNA: TGCAGTGCTAGGGGCGGGGCAGGACCCTACGAGCAGTACTTC. This sequence encodes CSARGGAGPYEQYF.

This clonotype came up a few times. The chain recombines TRBV12-3 or TRBV12-4 with TRBJ2-5, with TRBD1 matching over 8 bases. The V and J ends lost 5 bases and 10 bases, in that order; junction bases with no gene match: 6. This CDR3 spans 12 amino acids. The CDR3 nucleotides read TGTGCCAGCAGTGGACAGGGCCATTTCCAGTACTTC. This gives the protein CASSGQGHFQYF.

There are a few counts of this clonotype. The chain has TRBV3-1 and TRBJ2-7, with D possibly TRBD2 on 5 matching bases. The V and J ends lost 3 bases and 5 bases respectively, with 14 bases between them. Per the germline V gene, CDR1 is LGHDT and CDR2 is YNNKEL (reference sequence). CDR3 size: 14 residues. Here the CDR3 reads CASSQGFIANEQYF. In DNA, the CDR3 is TGTGCCAGCAGCCAGGGCTTTATAGCGAACGAGCAGTACTTC.

This clonotype occurred many times. This chain joins TRBV7-2 and TRBJ1-1; D is possibly TRBD1 (5 bases). The CDR3 is 12 residues long. The V gene lost 1 base and the J gene lost 7 bases, with 7 bases spanning the gap. Per germline, CDR1 SGHTA and CDR2 FQGNSA. CDR3 sequence reads: CASSLVTVEAFF. CDR3 DNA sequence: TGTGCCAGCAGCTTAGTGACAGTTGAAGCTTTCTTT.

The rearrangement uses TRBV20-1 and TRBJ2-5, with TRBD2 identical over 7 bases. The J call may be mistaken, given a closer DNA end match to TRBJ2-7. The CDR3 is 17 residues long. Germline values: CDR1 DFQATT, CDR2 SNEGSKA (reference sequence). CDR3 residues: CSAKDRTRTSRTYEQYF. The CDR3 bases are TGCAGTGCTAAAGACCGCACCAGGACTAGTAGAACCTACGAGCAGTACTTC.

The genes are TRBV12-3 or TRBV12-4 and TRBJ2-5; perhaps TRBD1 as D (6 bases). V was shortened by 5 bases and J by 2 bases, with 21 bases between the two germline ends. The CDR3 length is 17 residues. CDR3 residues: CASSAPGQGLGQETQYF. CDR3 in DNA: TGTGCCAGCAGTGCCCCGGGACAAGGTTTGGGACAAGAGACCCAGTACTTC.

V and J are TRBV20-1 and TRBJ2-3, with TRBD2 identical over 12 bases. The CDR3 totals 14 residues. Germline V gives CDR1 DFQATT, CDR2 SNEGSKA (reference sequence). J was trimmed by 6 bases and V by 3 bases; bases with no gene match: 4. CDR3 DNA sequence: TGCAGTGCTAGGGGACTAGCGGGTTTGGATACGCAGTATTTT. It translates to CSARGLAGLDTQYF.

V is TRBV6-1 and J is TRBJ2-5; 12 bases are shared with TRBD2. The DNA end is a closer match to TRBJ2-1, so the J assignment may be wrong. CDR1 is MNHNS and CDR2 is SASEGT in the germline V gene. CDR3 size: 18 residues. For the CDR3, the DNA is TGTGCCAGCAGTGGGGGACTAGCGGGCTCCAGCTCCTACAATGAGCAGTTCTTC. Translated: CASSGGLAGSSSYNEQFF.

This clonotype was recorded a few times. The junction does not match germline at one end; this may be a read error. The V call is TRBV28, the J call TRBJ2-6; D is undetermined. Germline V CDR1 and CDR2: MDHEN, SYDVKM. The CDR3 has 15 residues. The CDR3 is CAGSFGSAGANVLTF. As DNA, the CDR3 is TGTGCCGGCAGTTTCGGATCGGCCGGGGCCAACGTCCTGACTTTC.

The chain joins TRBV4-1 to TRBJ2-5; 11 bases line up with TRBD2. The germline V gene encodes CDR1 MGHRA and CDR2 YSYEKL. The CDR3 sequence is 15 residues long. The ends lost 4 bases at V and 5 bases at J; junction bases unmatched: 6. The CDR3 DNA follows: TGCGCCAGCAGCCGCGCTCTAGCGGGAGGTGAGACCCAGTACTTC. It specifies CASSRALAGGETQYF.

This clonotype has only a few counts. A junction boundary mismatches the germline segment, possibly from a read error. The J gene is TRBJ1-1, the V gene TRBV11-3; D is unclear. Looked up from germline, CDR1 is SGHNT and CDR2 is YENEEA. The CDR3 is made up of 13 amino acids. DNA for the CDR3: TGTGCCAGCAGCTCCCATGGGAACACTGAGGCTTTCTTT. Translation: CASSSHGNTEAFF.

This sequence joins TRBV5-1 and TRBJ2-5; 10 nucleotides align to TRBD2. J lost 2 bases, V lost 4 bases, and 11 bases had no gene match. The CDR3 loop spans 17 amino acids. Germline CDR1 SGHRS, CDR2 YFSETQ. The CDR3 nucleotides read TGCGCCAGCAGCACGGCAAGAGCGGGAGGGGCTCAAGAGACCCAGTACTTC. It encodes CASSTARAGGAQETQYF.

The chain carries TRBV2 and TRBJ1-1; 11 bases match TRBD1. V shed 6 bases, J shed 5 bases, and the junction held 2 bases outside the gene matches. Germline values: CDR1 SNHLY, CDR2 FYNNEI. This CDR3 is built from 13 residues. This CDR3 is CASRGQGVTEAFF. CDR3 sequence (DNA): TGTGCCAGCAGGGGACAGGGGGTAACTGAAGCTTTCTTT.

This clonotype was detected a few times. The CDR3 region is CASSSPDRNIQYF. The CDR3 DNA is TGTGCCAGCAGCTCCCCGGACAGAAACATTCAGTACTTC. The rearrangement links TRBV7-2 to TRBJ2-4, with D perhaps matching TRBD1 (6 bases). The CDR3 is 13 amino acids. V dropped 4 bases and J dropped 6 bases, with 10 bases sitting between them. Germline CDR1 reads SGHTA; CDR2 reads FQGNSA.

V usage is TRBV20-1 and J usage is TRBJ2-1, with TRBD2 matching over 10 bases. This CDR3 has 17 amino acids. Per germline, CDR1 DFQATT and CDR2 SNEGSKA (reference sequence). CDR3 protein: CSLPRSGGVISYNEQFF. The DNA of the CDR3 is TGCAGCCTACCGAGGAGCGGGGGGGTTATCTCCTACAATGAGCAGTTCTTC.

In its sample, this clonotype was seen once. The genes are TRBV7-2 and TRBJ1-2; tentative D call: TRBD1 (6 bases). The CDR3 loop spans 14 amino acids. The germline V gene has CDR1 SGHTA and CDR2 FQGNSA. V lost 5 bases to trimming and J lost 4 bases, with 14 bases between them. This chain's CDR3 is CASSPKTGSYGYTF. In nucleotides, the CDR3 is TGTGCCAGCAGCCCCAAGACAGGATCCTATGGCTACACCTTC.

As for this clonotype: The junction shows a germline mismatch at one end, possibly a read error. The chain joins TRBV24-1 to TRBJ2-5, with 12 bases fitting TRBD2. The germline gives CDR1 KGHDR, CDR2 SFDVKD. The CDR3 is 14 amino acids. The CDR3 region is CATSTSGRGGEQYF. DNA of the CDR3: TGCGCCACCTCGACTAGCGGGAGAGGAGGTGAGCAGTACTTC.

V and J are TRBV5-1 and TRBJ1-2, with 8 bases that match TRBD1. The germline V gene encodes CDR1 SGHRS and CDR2 YFSETQ. V lost 3 bases and J lost 7; bases outside the gene matches: 8. The CDR3 is 14 amino acids. The CDR3 region has the DNA TGCGCCAGCAGCTACGACAGGGGACAAGCTGGCTACACCTTC. Its translation is CASSYDRGQAGYTF.

This chain uses TRBV5-1 with TRBJ2-3; D is ambiguous. In germline, CDR1 is SGHRS, CDR2 YFSETQ. Between the trimmed V and J ends, which lost 0 bases and 5 bases, there was a span of 7 bases. The CDR3 is made up of 13 amino acids. CDR3 DNA: TGCGCCAGCAGCTTGGATAGTGGAGATACGCAGTATTTT. It encodes CASSLDSGDTQYF. Full variable domain (remainder filled in from reference TRBV5-1 and TRBJ2-3): KAGVTQTPRYLIKTRGQQVTLSCSPISGHRSVSWYQQTPGQGLQFLFEYFSETQRNKGNFPGRFSGRQFSNSRSEMNVSTLELGDSALYLCASSLDSGDTQYFGPGTRLTVL.

The gene calls are TRBV6-2 or TRBV6-3 and TRBJ2-5; perhaps TRBD1 as D (6 bases). V was shortened by 8 bases and J by 0 bases, with 13 bases between the two germline ends. The CDR3 is 14 amino acids. Germline CDR1 and CDR2: MNHEY and SVGEGT. CDR3 DNA: TGTGCCAGCGTCGGACAGTATCACCAAGAGACCCAGTACTTC. It codes for CASVGQYHQETQYF.

In the case of this clonotype: Given a much more abundant clone one base away, this may be a read error. As the CDR3 is not closed by the conserved phenylalanine or tryptophan, this likely results from a read error. The J gene is TRBJ1-4, the V gene TRBV28; D unclear. Trimming took off 4 bases at V and 0 bases at J, with 9 bases between the two ends. CDR1 is MDHEN, CDR2 SYDVKM, per germline. CDR3 length: 15 amino acids. The CDR3 sequence: CASSSPDATNEKLFL. The CDR3 bases are TGTGCCAGCAGTTCCCCCGATGCAACTAATGAAAAACTGTTTCTT.

This clonotype was recorded a few times. The chain carries TRBV4-3 and TRBJ2-1; 9 bases line up with TRBD2. The CDR3 runs 15 residues. The V segment lost 0 bases and the J segment 15 bases; nucleotides outside the gene matches: 12. Per germline, CDR1 LGHNA and CDR2 YSLEER. The CDR3 sequence: CASSQDPKVGLARFF. In DNA form, the CDR3 reads TGCGCCAGCAGCCAAGATCCGAAGGTGGGACTAGCCCGGTTCTTC.

J is TRBJ1-1 and V is TRBV6-6, with D possibly TRBD1 on 6 matching bases. The germline gives CDR1 MNHNY, CDR2 SVGAGI (reference sequence). The CDR3 contains 11 residues. Trimming took off 3 bases at V and 8 bases at J, with 7 bases between the two ends. The CDR3: CASSYGGEAFF. The CDR3 DNA sequence: TGTGCCAGCAGTTATGGGGGCGAAGCTTTCTTT.

The rearrangement uses TRBV12-3 or TRBV12-4 and TRBJ2-1, with TRBD1 as a possible D gene (8 bases). The CDR3 runs 17 residues. Trimming took off 4 bases at V and 2 bases at J, with 18 bases between the two ends. The CDR3 sequence: CASSSPSQGGPYNEQFF. As DNA, the CDR3 is TGTGCCAGCAGTTCACCTTCACAGGGGGGGCCCTACAATGAGCAGTTCTTC.

This clonotype showed up just a few times. V is TRBV20-1 and J is TRBJ1-5, with TRBD1 matching 10 bases. The ends lost 6 bases at V and 2 bases at J; junction bases unmatched: 10. This CDR3 region has 16 residues. Germline V lookup: CDR1 DFQATT, CDR2 SNEGSKA (reference sequence). CDR3 bases: TGCAGTGCGGCTGGGACAGGGGAAGGGGGCAATCAGCCCCAGCATTTT. Encoded protein: CSAAGTGEGGNQPQHF.

V and J are TRBV7-2 and TRBJ1-2; D might be TRBD1 (6 bases). Germline CDR1 is SGHTA and CDR2 is FQGNSA. V lost 1 base and J lost 0, with 15 bases in between. The CDR3 sequence is 17 residues long. The CDR3 spells CASSLGGSGASNYGYTF. Written as DNA, the CDR3 is TGTGCCAGCAGCTTAGGAGGCTCAGGGGCTTCTAACTATGGCTACACCTTC.

The chain combines TRBV6-5 with TRBJ1-4, with 9 nucleotides matching TRBD1. The trim removed 2 bases at V and 8 bases at J, leaving 0 bases unmatched. The germline V gene has CDR1 MNHEY and CDR2 SVGAGI. The CDR3 runs to 13 residues. The CDR3 region has the DNA TGTGCCAGCAGTTACGGGACAGGGGAAAAACTGTTTTTT. It yields the protein CASSYGTGEKLFF.

This clonotype was counted a few times. One junction end does not reproduce the germline sequence, and a read error may be involved. This sequence joins TRBV27 and TRBJ2-5; D might be TRBD2 (6 bases). CDR1 is MNHEY, CDR2 SMNVEV, per germline (reference sequence). The CDR3 loop spans 12 amino acids. The CDR3 DNA sequence: TGTGCCAGCAGTTTAGTTTACGGGAGCAAGTTCTTC. This gives the protein CASSLVYGSKFF.

The chain has TRBV29-1 and TRBJ1-2; tentatively, D is TRBD1 (5 bases). Trimming removed 5 bases from V and 5 bases from J, with 15 bases in between. Germline CDR1 and CDR2: SQVTM and ANQGSEA. The CDR3 contains 13 residues. In DNA, the CDR3 is TGCAGCGTTTTGGACGGGACGTTTTATGGCTACACCTTC. This encodes CSVLDGTFYGYTF.

CDR3 DNA: TGTGCCAGCATCGCGGGGCATAATTCACCCCTCCACTTT. It is translated as CASIAGHNSPLHF. The genes are TRBV6-1 and TRBJ1-6, with D perhaps TRBD1 (5 bases). Trimming left V 7 bases short and J 5 bases short, with 9 bases between. Germline CDR1 reads MNHNS; CDR2 reads SASEGT. The CDR3 spans 13 residues.